This is a list of T cell receptor beta chains from one sample in a study of blood T cell repertoires in COVID-19. The repertoire was sequenced with immunoSEQ multiplex PCR; TCRdb's copy has only in-frame clones and lacks some. The sample consists of roughly 290,000 clones, 87% of them appearing once. The specimen sequenced was peripheral blood. The receptors here all came from a woman between 45 and 60 years old who had recovered from COVID-19. Both conserved end residues are part of each CDR3. D genes are given only for firm matches. Some rows have no size entry. The others give once, few or many, or a class for an expanded clone.

>TRBJ1-1|-|TRBV27|12|-
CASRVGGTEAFF
TGTGCCAGCAGAGTAGGGGGCACTGAAGCTTTCTTT
>TRBJ1-1|-|TRBV28|15|-
CASSLFPGPNTEAFF
TGTGCCAGCAGTTTATTCCCAGGCCCGAACACTGAAGCTTTCTTT
>TRBJ2-5|-|TRBV2|12|-
CASSEARETQYF
TGTGCCAGCAGTGAGGCTAGAGAGACCCAGTACTTC
>TRBJ2-1|-|TRBV5-4|15|TRBD2
CASSSSSGPYNEQFF
TGTGCCAGCAGCTCGTCTAGCGGACCCTACAATGAGCAGTTCTTC
>TRBJ1-1|-|TRBV28|15|TRBD1
CASRSPAGGNTEAFF
TGTGCCAGCAGATCCCCGGCAGGGGGTAACACTGAAGCTTTCTTT
>TRBJ1-2|-|TRBV10-1|13|-
CASSASGTYGYTF
TGCGCCAGCAGTGCTTCAGGAACCTATGGCTACACCTTC
>TRBJ1-1|-|TRBV28|14|-
CASSLRQGNTEAFF
TGTGCCAGCAGTTTACGGCAGGGGAACACTGAAGCTTTCTTT
>TRBJ2-6|-|TRBV7-9|17|-
CASSLAMTDSGANVLTF
TGTGCCAGCAGCTTAGCGATGACAGACTCTGGGGCCAACGTCCTGACTTTC
>TRBJ2-7|-|TRBV7-6|16|TRBD1
CASSSSRTGSSYEQYF
TGTGCCAGCAGCTCGAGTAGGACAGGGAGTTCCTACGAGCAGTACTTC
>TRBJ2-3|-|TRBV3-1/TRBV3-2|16|TRBD2
CASSHLSGRVPDTQYF
TGTGCCAGCAGCCACCTTAGCGGGAGGGTCCCAGATACGCAGTATTTT
>TRBJ2-1|-|TRBV9|16|TRBD2
CASSRTSGSFYNEQFF
TGTGCCAGCAGTAGGACTAGCGGATCCTTCTACAATGAGCAGTTCTTC
>TRBJ1-4|-|TRBV4-3|16|-
CASSREAGEFQEKLFF
TGCGCCAGCAGCCGGGAGGCAGGCGAATTTCAGGAAAAACTGTTTTTT
>TRBJ1-5|-|TRBV4-1|15|-
CASSQDWRRSQPQHF
TGCGCCAGCAGCCAAGATTGGCGCCGGAGTCAGCCCCAGCATTTT
>TRBJ1-1|-|TRBV29-1|15|-
CSVEELGGMNTEAFF
TGCAGCGTTGAAGAATTAGGAGGAATGAACACTGAAGCTTTCTTT
>TRBJ2-7|-|TRBV5-1|15|TRBD1
CASSLDGTASYEQYF
TGCGCCAGCTCACTAGATGGGACAGCATCCTACGAGCAGTACTTC
>TRBJ2-2|-|TRBV2|14|TRBD2
CASSELADTGELFF
TGTGCCAGCAGTGAACTAGCGGACACCGGGGAGCTGTTTTTT
>TRBJ2-7|-|TRBV4-2|15|TRBD2
CASSQGLAGAEEQYF
TGTGCCAGCAGCCAAGGTCTAGCGGGAGCGGAAGAGCAGTACTTC
>TRBJ2-3|-|TRBV4-3|14|-
CASSQEFKSDTQYF
TGCGCCAGCAGCCAAGAATTTAAATCGGATACGCAGTATTTT
>TRBJ2-3|-|TRBV9|14|TRBD2
CASSVLGGADTQYF
TGTGCCAGCAGCGTACTTGGGGGGGCAGATACGCAGTATTTT
>TRBJ1-3|-|TRBV30|12|-
CAWSQTGNTIYF
TGTGCCTGGAGTCAAACTGGAAACACCATATATTTT
>TRBJ2-7|-|TRBV28|15|TRBD1
CASSSQTGVIYEQYF
TGTGCCAGCAGTTCACAAACAGGGGTTATCTACGAGCAGTACTTC
>TRBJ2-3|-|TRBV5-8|15|-
CASSLVLLNTDTQYF
TGTGCCAGCAGCTTGGTACTCCTGAACACAGATACGCAGTATTTT
>TRBJ2-3|-|TRBV7-3|14|-
CASSSGVLADTQYF
TGTGCCAGCAGTTCAGGGGTGTTAGCAGATACGCAGTATTTT
>TRBJ2-3|-|TRBV7-7|15|TRBD2
CASSLGLAGTDTQYF
TGTGCTAGCAGCTTAGGACTAGCGGGCACAGATACGCAGTATTTT
>TRBJ1-4|-|TRBV7-9|12|-
CASSSGSEKLFF
TGTGCCAGCAGCTCGGGGAGTGAAAAACTGTTTTTT
>TRBJ2-1|-|TRBV28|13|-
CASKGDHLNEQFF
TGTGCCAGCAAAGGGGATCACCTAAATGAGCAGTTCTTC
>TRBJ1-1|-|TRBV6-5|15|-
CASSPTWARKAEAFF
TGTGCCAGCAGTCCGACCTGGGCCAGGAAGGCTGAAGCTTTCTTT
>TRBJ1-2|-|TRBV7-9|14|TRBD1
CASVDPGQHYGYTF
TGTGCCAGCGTAGATCCGGGACAGCACTATGGCTACACCTTC
>TRBJ2-1|-|TRBV7-2|16|-
CASSHRVGSVNNEQFF
TGTGCCAGCAGCCACAGGGTGGGTAGCGTAAACAATGAGCAGTTCTTC
>TRBJ1-2|-|TRBV28|15|TRBD1
CASSLSRTGGDGYTF
TGTGCCAGCAGTCTATCCAGGACAGGGGGGGATGGCTACACCTTC
>TRBJ1-2|-|TRBV3-1/TRBV3-2|12|-
CASSQQYYGYTF
TGTGCCAGCAGCCAGCAGTACTATGGCTACACCTTC
>TRBJ1-1|-|TRBV2|13|-
CASVRQYITEAFF
TGTGCCAGCGTCAGGCAGTATATCACTGAAGCTTTCTTT
>TRBJ2-5|-|TRBV5-1|13|TRBD1
CASSPDRGETQYF
TGCGCCAGCAGCCCCGACAGGGGAGAGACCCAGTACTTC
>TRBJ2-2|-|TRBV13|18|TRBD2
CASSFIGLAGGGTGELFF
TGTGCCAGCAGCTTTATTGGTCTAGCGGGAGGAGGGACCGGGGAGCTGTTTTTT
>TRBJ2-5|-|TRBV6-5|12|TRBD1
CASTGGAKTQYF
TGTGCCAGCACAGGGGGCGCGAAGACCCAGTACTTC
>TRBJ1-2|once|TRBV28|13|-
CASSLGGAHGYTF
TGTGCCAGCAGTTTAGGTGGGGCTCATGGCTACACCTTC
>TRBJ2-5|few|TRBV9|15|-
CASSVGLGVQETQYF
TGTGCCAGCAGCGTAGGGCTGGGAGTACAAGAGACCCAGTACTTC
>TRBJ2-1|-|TRBV3-1/TRBV3-2|13|-
CASSQDRSGEQFF
TGTGCCAGCAGCCAAGACCGGTCGGGGGAGCAGTTCTTC
>TRBJ2-7|-|TRBV28|14|TRBD2
CASSLPAGDYEQYF
TGTGCCAGCAGTTTACCAGCGGGGGACTACGAGCAGTACTTC
>TRBJ2-1|-|TRBV7-2|14|-
CASSAQTGRGEQFF
TGTGCCAGCAGCGCCCAAACTGGGAGAGGCGAGCAGTTCTTC
>TRBJ2-1|-|TRBV27|15|TRBD2
CASRQTGRVYNEQFF
TGTGCCAGCAGACAGACCGGGAGGGTCTACAATGAGCAGTTCTTC
>TRBJ1-2|-|TRBV28|13|-
CASSPRGLGGYTF
TGTGCCAGCAGTCCCAGGGGCCTGGGGGGCTACACCTTC
>TRBJ1-1|-|TRBV19|17|-
CASSTGEKDNQTPEAFF
TGTGCCAGTAGTACGGGAGAAAAGGACAACCAGACGCCTGAAGCTTTCTTT
>TRBJ2-1|-|TRBV11-2|15|TRBD2
CASSLQREIYNEQFF
TGTGCCAGCAGCCTCCAGCGGGAGATCTACAATGAGCAGTTCTTC
>TRBJ2-2|-|TRBV19|14|TRBD1
CASSGQGDTGELFF
TGTGCCAGTTCGGGACAGGGCGACACCGGGGAGCTGTTTTTT
>TRBJ2-3|-|TRBV5-1|15|TRBD2
CASRLSGGARDTQYF
TGCGCCAGCAGGCTTAGCGGGGGGGCAAGAGATACGCAGTATTTT
>TRBJ1-2|-|TRBV6-5|12|TRBD1
CASSNRGYGYTF
TGTGCCAGCAGTAACAGGGGCTATGGCTACACCTTC